This TCR beta chain is drawn from a study of siplizumab effects on memory and regulatory T cells. Repertoires were generated with immunoSEQ multiplex PCR, while TCRdb's copy carries only in-frame clones and drops some. The sample has approximately 91,000 clones, 95% seen once. Comment on this clone: The antigen is not known.

The CDR3 totals 16 residues. Overall study findings and caveats: Naive T cells apparently outstripped memory cells in diversity and seemed major alloresponse contributors. Versus less than 35% in controls, the mappable alloreactive CD4+ clones averaged roughly 70% Treg-derived with siplizumab.

The V and J genes are TRBV7-5 and TRBJ2-1; the D segment call TRBD1 is taken from the table without a DNA check. TRBV7-5 represents a pseudogene. The source is a human donor in good health. Specimen: CD8+ T cells sorted from blood. Written as DNA, the CDR3 is TGTGCCAGAAGCCGGGGACAACCACACTCCTACAATGAGCAGTTCTTC. Its protein product is CARSRGQPHSYNEQFF.